This T cell receptor beta chain derives from a study of T cell repertoires in cytomegalovirus infection. TCRdb used MiXCR to reprocess the reads, holding one entry per CDR3 protein. Here the sample spans about 180,000 distinct CDR3 sequences, roughly 14% being singletons. Looked up from germline, CDR1 is SGHTA and CDR2 is FQGTGA. CDR3 length: 14 residues. Between the trimmed V and J ends, which lost 4 bases and 4 bases, there was a span of 13 bases. This clonotype was observed a handful of times. The origin of this receptor is a human donor in good health (CMV status not recorded). Some clones in this sample may be carry-over from other donors' samples. The specimen sequenced was PBMCs. The rearrangement links TRBV7-3 to TRBJ2-5; D possibly corresponds to TRBD1 (5 bases). Written as DNA, the CDR3 is TGTGCCAGCAGCTCGTCAGGGATAGGAGAGACCCAGTACTTC. Residues: CASSSSGIGETQYF. The variable domain in full, with the rest retrieved from reference TRBV7-3 and TRBJ2-5, is GAGVSQTPSNKVTEKGKYVELRCDPISGHTALYWYRQSLGQGPEFLIYFQGTGAADDSGLPNDRFFAVRPEGSVSTLKIQRTERGDSAVYLCASSSSGIGETQYFGPGTRLLVL.